These T cell receptor beta chains were read from a single sample in a study of human T cells and chemical hapten exposure. One entry per CDR3 protein, called by TCRdb with MiXCR from the RACE reads. The profile shows about 90,000 distinct CDR3 sequences, 8% to 11% of them singletons. Here the sequenced sample was whole blood, taken in connection with sensitization to the hapten diphenylcyclopropenone (DPC). All receptors come from a man in his forties with alopecia areata. Some clones in this sample may be carry-over from other donors' samples. Each CDR3 is given with its conserved first and last residue. Each record gives: CDR3 DNA, CDR3 protein, clone size, J gene, D gene, V gene. A D gene is named only where the DNA matches it firmly. The size of a clone is reported for some rows only, either as once, few or many, or as a class for expanded clones.

TGTGCCAGCAGCCCCTCGACAGGGGGCACCGGGGAGCTGTTTTTT CASSPSTGGTGELFF many TRBJ2-2 TRBD1 TRBV6-2/TRBV6-3
TGCAGTGCTAGAGGGACTAGGGGAATAGACGAGCAGTACTTC CSARGTRGIDEQYF few TRBJ2-7 TRBD2 TRBV20-1
TGTGCCAGCAGGCTAGCGGGAGCGGGGACAGATACGCAGTATTTT CASRLAGAGTDTQYF few TRBJ2-3 TRBD2 TRBV28
TGTGCCAGCAGCTATCCGGGACTCCTTCTCCCAGATACGCAGTATTTT CASSYPGLLLPDTQYF many TRBJ2-3 NA TRBV7-2
TGCGCCAGCAGCCAAGAGAGAGGAGGGAGCTCCTACGAGCAGTACTTC CASSQERGGSSYEQYF few TRBJ2-7 NA TRBV4-3
TGTGCCAGCATAGGGTCGGGCAATGAGCAGTTCTTC CASIGSGNEQFF few TRBJ2-1 NA TRBV6-5
TGTGCCAGTAGTATGGACAGGGTCCGAACCGGGGAGCTGTTTTTT CASSMDRVRTGELFF NA TRBJ2-2 TRBD1 TRBV19
TGTGCCACCGACTCGACTAGCGGGAGGGAAAATTCCTACAATGAGCAGTTCTTC CATDSTSGRENSYNEQFF few TRBJ2-1 TRBD2 TRBV6-6
TGTGCCAGCGCCCGTGAATCTTCCCATGAGCAGTTCTTC CASARESSHEQFF few TRBJ2-1 NA TRBV7-6
TGTGCCACCCCAGGAATTCGCGCGGGAGGGTTCAATGAGCAGTTCTTC CATPGIRAGGFNEQFF few TRBJ2-1 TRBD2 TRBV6-1
TGCAGTGCTAGCCCGTTAGCGGCGGGGGAGACCCAGTACTTC CSASPLAAGETQYF many TRBJ2-5 NA TRBV20-1
TGTGCCAGCAGCAAGGGACAGGTCAATCAGCCCCAGCATTTT CASSKGQVNQPQHF many TRBJ1-5 TRBD1 TRBV7-9
TGTGCTAGTGGTTTGGGACAGATAGACTCCTACAATGAGCAGTTCTTC CASGLGQIDSYNEQFF NA TRBJ2-1 NA TRBV12-5
TGTGCCAGCAGTCCCCTCTCGACTAGCGGCACAGATACGCAGTATTTT CASSPLSTSGTDTQYF NA TRBJ2-3 TRBD2 TRBV27
TGCGCCAGCAGCATCCAAGGGACTAGCGGAGTCGGGTGGGAGACCCAGTACTTC CASSIQGTSGVGWETQYF NA TRBJ2-5 TRBD2 TRBV5-1
TGTGCCAGCCGGGACACTACGTTTACTGAAGCTTTCTTT CASRDTTFTEAFF many TRBJ1-1 NA TRBV28
TGTGCCAGCAGTTACACAACCGGGGAGCTGTTTTTT CASSYTTGELFF NA TRBJ2-2 NA TRBV28
TGTGCCAGCAGCGACAGGGACGAGCAGTACTTC CASSDRDEQYF NA TRBJ2-7 TRBD1 TRBV6-2/TRBV6-3
TGCGCCAGCAGCCACGGACAGAACACTGAAGCTTTCTTT CASSHGQNTEAFF NA TRBJ1-1 NA TRBV5-1
TGCAGCGTTAAAGACAGGGATTCCTACAATGAGCAGTTCTTC CSVKDRDSYNEQFF NA TRBJ2-1 TRBD1 TRBV29-1
TGTGCCAGCAGCCCCTGGACAGGGTCGTCCTACAATGAGCAGTTCTTC CASSPWTGSSYNEQFF NA TRBJ2-1 TRBD1 TRBV14
TGTGCCAGCAGCAAACCCCCTTATTTGCGGGAGAGGCTGGTCAAAAACATTCAGTACTTC CASSKPPYLRERLVKNIQYF few TRBJ2-4 NA TRBV21-1
TGTGCCAGCAGCTTGGTGGCAGGGGGTCTCGTGGAGGAGCAGTACTTC CASSLVAGGLVEEQYF NA TRBJ2-7 TRBD1 TRBV5-5
TGTGCCAGCAGTTTTGGGGCCTCAGATAATTCACCCCTCCACTTT CASSFGASDNSPLHF many TRBJ1-6 NA TRBV6-6
TGTGCCAGCAGTTTTCCACCGAGTTTGGAAGCTTTCTTT CASSFPPSLEAFF many TRBJ1-1 NA TRBV12-3/TRBV12-4
TGTGCCAGCTCACCCCTCGATTCCGGGAGGAAAGAGACCCAGTACTTC CASSPLDSGRKETQYF few TRBJ2-5 TRBD2 TRBV18
TGTGCCAGTAGTACCGGACAGGGGATCCCATCCCGTCAGCCCCAGCATTTT CASSTGQGIPSRQPQHF NA TRBJ1-5 TRBD1 TRBV19
TGTGCCAGCAGCTCTTTTAGGGCCCCAGAGACCCAGTACTTC CASSSFRAPETQYF many TRBJ2-5 NA TRBV11-2
TGTGCCAGCAGTTACGTTAGCGGGAGGGGAACAGATACGCAGTATTTT CASSYVSGRGTDTQYF few TRBJ2-3 TRBD2 TRBV6-2/TRBV6-3
TGTGCCAGCAGCTCAGTCGGTTTGGGAGACGAGCAGTACTTC CASSSVGLGDEQYF NA TRBJ2-7 NA TRBV7-3
TGTGCCAGCAGCTTGTGGGCGGGGATCTACGAGCAGTACTTC CASSLWAGIYEQYF NA TRBJ2-7 NA TRBV5-8
TGTGCCAGCAGCTTTACGACAGGGGTGAACACTGAAGCTTTCTTT CASSFTTGVNTEAFF many TRBJ1-1 TRBD1 TRBV7-9
TGTGCCAGCACGGGGCCCCCTTCACCCCTCCACTTT CASTGPPSPLHF many TRBJ1-6 NA TRBV27
TGTGCCAGCAAGGGGATGGGTGCTGTCACAGATACGCAGTATTTT CASKGMGAVTDTQYF many TRBJ2-3 NA TRBV27
TGTGCCAGCAGCTGGAACACAAATGGGGGGGCAACAGATACGCAGTATTTT CASSWNTNGGATDTQYF NA TRBJ2-3 NA TRBV7-8
TGTGCCAGCAGTAGACAGGGAATGAATGGCTACACCTTC CASSRQGMNGYTF NA TRBJ1-2 TRBD1 TRBV6-5
TGTGCCAGCAGACTACAGGGCCGCACAGATACGCAGTATTTT CASRLQGRTDTQYF many TRBJ2-3 NA TRBV6-5
TGTGCCAGCAGTCTTCCGGACTTTCACAATGAGCAGTTCTTC CASSLPDFHNEQFF many TRBJ2-1 NA TRBV28
TGTGCCAGCAGTCCCCGTAGCGACCACCAGTATTTT CASSPRSDHQYF NA TRBJ2-3 NA TRBV6-2/TRBV6-3
TGTGCCAGTAGGGAACGGGGACTAGGAGGTGCTTACAATGAGCAGTTCTTC CASRERGLGGAYNEQFF NA TRBJ2-1 TRBD2 TRBV19
TGCGCCAGCAGCCAAGCGGTAGCGGGAGGTGAGACCCAGTACTTC CASSQAVAGGETQYF NA TRBJ2-5 TRBD2 TRBV4-3
TGTGCCATCAGTGACAGTGATTCACCCCTCCACTTT CAISDSDSPLHF NA TRBJ1-6 NA TRBV10-3
TGTGCCAGCAGCTTACAGGGAGGAAGGGCGACAGATACGCAGTATTTT CASSLQGGRATDTQYF NA TRBJ2-3 NA TRBV7-8
TGTGCCAGCTATAGGACAGGAGGATTTGAAAAACTGTTTTTT CASYRTGGFEKLFF few TRBJ1-4 TRBD1 TRBV6-1
TGCAGTGTCGCGACTAGCGGGAGAAGTGCAGATACGCAGTATTTT CSVATSGRSADTQYF NA TRBJ2-3 TRBD2 TRBV20-1
TGTGCCAGCAGCCAGGGGAGCGGGAGGTACAATGAGCAGTTCTTC CASSQGSGRYNEQFF few TRBJ2-1 TRBD2 TRBV6-2/TRBV6-3
TGTGCCAGCACTCGATCGACTAGCGAGTATGGTACGCAGTATTTT CASTRSTSEYGTQYF many TRBJ2-3 TRBD2 TRBV6-2/TRBV6-3
TGTGCCAGCAGTTACGAAGGGACTAGCGCGACCTACGAGCAGTACTTC CASSYEGTSATYEQYF few TRBJ2-7 TRBD2 TRBV6-2/TRBV6-3
TGTGCCAGCAGCTTAGGGGCGGGCCGTCCGAACACTGAAGCTTTCTTT CASSLGAGRPNTEAFF many TRBJ1-1 NA TRBV7-9
TGTGCCAGCAGAGGTGACTCTGGGGCCAACGTCCTGACTTTC CASRGDSGANVLTF NA TRBJ2-6 NA TRBV6-1
TGCGCCAGCAGCGCAAGGATCTCAGATACGCAGTATTTT CASSARISDTQYF many TRBJ2-3 NA TRBV5-1
TGTGCCAGCACCACCCCAACGGGGGGGAACTATGGCTACACCTTC CASTTPTGGNYGYTF many TRBJ1-2 NA TRBV6-2/TRBV6-3